The rows below give T cell receptor beta chains drawn from one sample of a study of shared clonotypes between healthy human individuals. The protocol was immunoSEQ multiplex PCR, while the TCRdb copy is restricted to in-frame clones and leaves out a portion. The data contain around 940,000 clones, 76% of them singletons. The specimen was memory CD4+ T cells sorted from blood. The receptor set was obtained from a man aged 18 to 35 in good health. The conserved cysteine and the conserved F or W are not part of the CDR3 here. Size is stated for part of the rows, as once, few or many counts, or as a class when the clone is expanded.

TRBJ2-3 | - | TRBV6-5 | ASSYLAGTGTDTQY
TRBJ2-3 | - | TRBV7-2 | ASSPKAGRTDTQY
TRBJ2-3 | few | TRBV4-3 | ASSQGPWGTTSTDTQY
TRBJ2-1 | - | TRBV4-3 | ASSQPRF
TRBJ1-4 | - | TRBV6-1 | ASSENRGLTNEKLF
TRBJ2-5 | - | TRBV7-2 | ASTPLVGGAKTQY
TRBJ2-2 | few | TRBV2 | ARTGTSLNTGELF
TRBJ1-2 | - | TRBV6-6 | ASTNRNYGYT
TRBJ2-7 | - | TRBV10-3 | AISENGGRGEQY
TRBJ2-1 | - | TRBV7-9 | ASSRPGQGTDNEQF
TRBJ2-7 | - | TRBV7-2 | ASSVGTSPGGEQY
TRBJ2-7 | once | TRBV19 | ASSMGRTSGISYEQY
TRBJ2-7 | - | TRBV5-4 | ASSLDGVYEQY
TRBJ1-5 | - | TRBV9 | ASSATPGYQPQH
TRBJ1-2 | - | TRBV30 | AWSSSRDAVRRGYT
TRBJ2-1 | few | TRBV7-8 | ASAGREGYNEQF
TRBJ1-3 | - | TRBV29-1 | SARVPSGNTIY
TRBJ2-1 | - | TRBV5-1 | ASSLTGGTAVHEQF